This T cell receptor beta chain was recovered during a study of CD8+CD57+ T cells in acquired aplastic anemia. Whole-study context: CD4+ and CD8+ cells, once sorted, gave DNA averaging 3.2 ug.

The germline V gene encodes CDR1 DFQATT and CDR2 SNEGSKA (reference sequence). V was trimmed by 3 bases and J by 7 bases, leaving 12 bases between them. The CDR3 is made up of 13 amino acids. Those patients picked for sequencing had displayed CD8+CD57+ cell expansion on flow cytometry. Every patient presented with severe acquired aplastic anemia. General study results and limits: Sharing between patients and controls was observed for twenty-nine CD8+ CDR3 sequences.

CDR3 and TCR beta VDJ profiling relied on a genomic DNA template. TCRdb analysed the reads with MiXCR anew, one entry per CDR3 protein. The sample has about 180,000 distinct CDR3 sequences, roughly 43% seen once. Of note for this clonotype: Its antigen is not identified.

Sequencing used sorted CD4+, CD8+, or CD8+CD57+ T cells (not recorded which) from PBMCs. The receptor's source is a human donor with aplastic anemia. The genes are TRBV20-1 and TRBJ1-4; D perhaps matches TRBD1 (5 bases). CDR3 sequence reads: CSARAGGTEKLFF. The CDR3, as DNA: TGCAGTGCTAGGGCCGGTGGGACTGAAAAACTGTTTTTT.